Listed below are T cell receptor beta chains from one sample, sequenced in a study of post-analysis software for immune sequencing data. TCRdb called the PCR reads again in MiXCR, with one record for every CDR3 protein. The profile shows 250,000 to 300,000 distinct CDR3 sequences, 36% of them singletons. Sequenced sample: blood. Every receptor here comes from a girl aged 10-17 years with multiple sclerosis. Each CDR3 is given with its conserved first and last residue. A D gene is named only where the DNA matches it firmly. Not all rows give a size; the values are once, few, many and, for expanded clones, a class.

CDR3nt: TGTGCCACCAGTGATTTGCTACAGGGGGCTGGCGGGGAGCTGTTTTTT
CDR3aa: CATSDLLQGAGGELFF
d_gene: TRBD1
j_gene: TRBJ2-2
abundance: few
v_gene: TRBV24-1

CDR3nt: TGTGCCATCGGGTTTACTGGCAGTTATACAGATACGCAGTATTTT
CDR3aa: CAIGFTGSYTDTQYF
d_gene: .
j_gene: TRBJ2-3
abundance: .
v_gene: TRBV10-3

CDR3nt: TGTGCCAGCACTGGGATCAGCCGTTCCTACAATGAGCAGTTCTTC
CDR3aa: CASTGISRSYNEQFF
d_gene: .
j_gene: TRBJ2-1
abundance: many
v_gene: TRBV7-8

CDR3nt: TGTGCCCGCAGCTTGGACAGGGCTAACTATGGCTACACCTTC
CDR3aa: CARSLDRANYGYTF
d_gene: TRBD1
j_gene: TRBJ1-2
abundance: .
v_gene: TRBV5-5

CDR3nt: TGTGCCAGCAATACAGAAAATCAGCCCCAGCATTTT
CDR3aa: CASNTENQPQHF
d_gene: .
j_gene: TRBJ1-5
abundance: few
v_gene: TRBV6-6

CDR3nt: TGCGCCAGCAGCCCAGGCCCTCCAATCGCGGGGAACTACGAGCAGTACTTC
CDR3aa: CASSPGPPIAGNYEQYF
d_gene: .
j_gene: TRBJ2-7
abundance: few
v_gene: TRBV4-1

CDR3nt: TGCAGTGCCACGAGGAGGGAATGGAACATTCAGTACTTC
CDR3aa: CSATRREWNIQYF
d_gene: .
j_gene: TRBJ2-4
abundance: .
v_gene: TRBV20-1

CDR3nt: TGCGCCAGCAGCCAAGACAGGGGGAGGGCTGAAGCTTTCTTT
CDR3aa: CASSQDRGRAEAFF
d_gene: TRBD1
j_gene: TRBJ1-1
abundance: .
v_gene: TRBV4-1

CDR3nt: TGTGCCATCAGGGCTACTAGCGGGAGTGCGTACAATGAGCAGTTCTTC
CDR3aa: CAIRATSGSAYNEQFF
d_gene: TRBD2
j_gene: TRBJ2-1
abundance: many
v_gene: TRBV10-3

CDR3nt: TGTGCCAGTAGTATCAGGGACACTAATCAGCCCCAGCATTTT
CDR3aa: CASSIRDTNQPQHF
d_gene: .
j_gene: TRBJ1-5
abundance: few
v_gene: TRBV19

CDR3nt: TGCGCCAGCAGCCGGACAGTTACTCTGGCTAACTATGGCTACACCTTC
CDR3aa: CASSRTVTLANYGYTF
d_gene: .
j_gene: TRBJ1-2
abundance: many
v_gene: TRBV4-1

CDR3nt: TGCGCCAGCAGCCCCCTGGGGGACGAAGAGACCCAGTACTTC
CDR3aa: CASSPLGDEETQYF
d_gene: .
j_gene: TRBJ2-5
abundance: .
v_gene: TRBV5-1

CDR3nt: TGTGCCACGACGGGGATAAGCAATGAGCAGTACTTC
CDR3aa: CATTGISNEQYF
d_gene: .
j_gene: TRBJ2-7
abundance: .
v_gene: TRBV2

CDR3nt: TGTGCCAGCAGCTTAGCCCGACTAGCGGGGACCGGCACAGATACGCAGTATTTT
CDR3aa: CASSLARLAGTGTDTQYF
d_gene: TRBD2
j_gene: TRBJ2-3
abundance: many
v_gene: TRBV7-2

CDR3nt: TGCAGTGCTAGAGGGACCCGGACGGGAAATGAGCAGTTCTTC
CDR3aa: CSARGTRTGNEQFF
d_gene: .
j_gene: TRBJ2-1
abundance: many
v_gene: TRBV20-1

CDR3nt: TGTGCCAGCAGCCCGAGCGCGGCGCGAAGCGGGAGACTGACTAGCACAGATACGCAGTATTTT
CDR3aa: CASSPSAARSGRLTSTDTQYF
d_gene: TRBD2
j_gene: TRBJ2-3
abundance: few
v_gene: TRBV11-1

CDR3nt: TGTGCCAGCAGGGAAGTTCAGGGGGCCGGCAATTCACCCCTCCACTTT
CDR3aa: CASREVQGAGNSPLHF
d_gene: TRBD1
j_gene: TRBJ1-6
abundance: many
v_gene: TRBV12-3/TRBV12-4

CDR3nt: TGTGCCAGCAGCCAAGGGGACAGGGATAACACCGGGGAGCTGTTTTTT
CDR3aa: CASSQGDRDNTGELFF
d_gene: TRBD1
j_gene: TRBJ2-2
abundance: .
v_gene: TRBV3-1

CDR3nt: TGTGCCATCAGTGAATACTCTGGGGCCAACGTCCTGACTTTC
CDR3aa: CAISEYSGANVLTF
d_gene: .
j_gene: TRBJ2-6
abundance: many
v_gene: TRBV10-3